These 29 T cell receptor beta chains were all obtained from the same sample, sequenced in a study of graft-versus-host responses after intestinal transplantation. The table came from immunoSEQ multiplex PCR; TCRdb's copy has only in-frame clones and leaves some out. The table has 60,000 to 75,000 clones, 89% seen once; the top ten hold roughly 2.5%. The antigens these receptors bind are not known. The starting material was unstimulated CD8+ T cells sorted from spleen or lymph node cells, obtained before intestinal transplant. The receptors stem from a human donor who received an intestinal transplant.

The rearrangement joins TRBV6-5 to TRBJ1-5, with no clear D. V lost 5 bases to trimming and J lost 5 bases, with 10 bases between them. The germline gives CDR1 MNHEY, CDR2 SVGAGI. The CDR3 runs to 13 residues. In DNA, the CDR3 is TGTGCCAGCAGTATACTACCCGATCAGCCCCAGCATTTT. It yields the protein CASSILPDQPQHF.

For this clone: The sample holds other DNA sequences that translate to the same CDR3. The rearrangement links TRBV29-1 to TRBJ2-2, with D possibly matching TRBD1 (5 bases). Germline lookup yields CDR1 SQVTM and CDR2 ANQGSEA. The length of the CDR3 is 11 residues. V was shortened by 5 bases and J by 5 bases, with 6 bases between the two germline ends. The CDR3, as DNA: TGCAGCGTTCAGGGTACCGGGGAGCTGTTTTTT. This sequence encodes CSVQGTGELFF.

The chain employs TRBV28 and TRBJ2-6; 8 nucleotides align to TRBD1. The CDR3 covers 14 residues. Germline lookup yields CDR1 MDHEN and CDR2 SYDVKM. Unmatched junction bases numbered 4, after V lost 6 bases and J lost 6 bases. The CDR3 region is CASSLDREANVLTF. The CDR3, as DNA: TGTGCCAGCAGCCTGGACAGGGAGGCCAACGTCCTGACTTTC.

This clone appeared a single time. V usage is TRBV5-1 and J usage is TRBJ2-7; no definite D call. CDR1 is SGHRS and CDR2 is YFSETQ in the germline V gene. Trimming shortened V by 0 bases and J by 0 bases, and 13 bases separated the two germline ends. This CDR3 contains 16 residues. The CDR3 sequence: CASSLAVMGVSYEQYF. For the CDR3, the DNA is TGCGCCAGCAGCTTGGCGGTCATGGGCGTCTCCTACGAGCAGTACTTC.

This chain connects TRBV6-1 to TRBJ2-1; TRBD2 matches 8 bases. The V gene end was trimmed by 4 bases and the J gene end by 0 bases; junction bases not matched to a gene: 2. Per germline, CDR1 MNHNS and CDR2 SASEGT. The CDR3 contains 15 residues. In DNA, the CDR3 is TGTGCCAGCAGTGCCACTAGCGGCTCCTACAATGAGCAGTTCTTC. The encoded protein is CASSATSGSYNEQFF.

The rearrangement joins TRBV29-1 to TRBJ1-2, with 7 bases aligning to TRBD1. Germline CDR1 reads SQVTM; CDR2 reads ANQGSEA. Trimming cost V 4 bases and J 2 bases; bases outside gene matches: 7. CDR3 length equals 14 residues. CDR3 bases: TGCAGCGTTGTGGACAGGACGATCAACTATGGCTACACCTTC. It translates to CSVVDRTINYGYTF. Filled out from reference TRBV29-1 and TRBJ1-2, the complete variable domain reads SAVISQKPSRDICQRGTSLTIQCQVDSQVTMMFWYRQQPGQSLTLIATANQGSEATYESGFVIDKFPISRPNLTFSTLTVSNMSPEDSSIYLCSVVDRTINYGYTFGSGTRLTVV.

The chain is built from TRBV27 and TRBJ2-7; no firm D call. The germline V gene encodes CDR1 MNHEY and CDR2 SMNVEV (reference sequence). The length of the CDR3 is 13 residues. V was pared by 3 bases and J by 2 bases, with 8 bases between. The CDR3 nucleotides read TGTGCCAGCAGTTTTGGGCCCGCCTACGAGCAGTACTTC. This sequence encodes CASSFGPAYEQYF.

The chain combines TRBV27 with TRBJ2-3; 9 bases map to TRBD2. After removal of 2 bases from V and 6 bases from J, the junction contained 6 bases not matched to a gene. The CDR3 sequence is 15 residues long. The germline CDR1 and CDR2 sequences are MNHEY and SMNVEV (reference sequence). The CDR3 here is CASSLGLAGSDTQYF. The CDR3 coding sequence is TGTGCCAGCAGTTTAGGGCTAGCGGGGAGCGATACGCAGTATTTT.

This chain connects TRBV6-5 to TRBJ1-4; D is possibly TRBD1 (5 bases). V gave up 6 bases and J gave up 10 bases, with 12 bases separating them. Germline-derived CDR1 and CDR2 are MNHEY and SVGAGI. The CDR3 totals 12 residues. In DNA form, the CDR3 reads TGTGCCAGCAGCCCCCTCGGGGGAAAACTGTTTTTT. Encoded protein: CASSPLGGKLFF.

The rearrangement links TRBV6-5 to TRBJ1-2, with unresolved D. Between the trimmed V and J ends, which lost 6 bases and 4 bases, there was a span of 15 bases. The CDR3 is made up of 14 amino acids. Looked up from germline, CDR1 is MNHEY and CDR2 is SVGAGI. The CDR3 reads CASSRWGDIYGYTF. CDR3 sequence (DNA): TGTGCCAGCAGCCGCTGGGGAGACATCTATGGCTACACCTTC.

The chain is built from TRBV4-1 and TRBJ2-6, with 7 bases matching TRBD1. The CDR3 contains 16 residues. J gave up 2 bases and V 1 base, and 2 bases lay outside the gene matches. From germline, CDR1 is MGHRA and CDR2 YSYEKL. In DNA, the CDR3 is TGCGCCAGCAGCCAAGGACAGGGTACTGGGGCCAACGTCCTGACTTTC. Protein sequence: CASSQGQGTGANVLTF.

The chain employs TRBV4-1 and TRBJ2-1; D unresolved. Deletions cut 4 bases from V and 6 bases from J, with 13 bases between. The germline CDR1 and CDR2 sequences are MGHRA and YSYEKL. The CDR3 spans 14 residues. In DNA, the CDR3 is TGCGCCAGCAGCCTTACTCTAGTAACCAATGAGCAGTTCTTC. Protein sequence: CASSLTLVTNEQFF.

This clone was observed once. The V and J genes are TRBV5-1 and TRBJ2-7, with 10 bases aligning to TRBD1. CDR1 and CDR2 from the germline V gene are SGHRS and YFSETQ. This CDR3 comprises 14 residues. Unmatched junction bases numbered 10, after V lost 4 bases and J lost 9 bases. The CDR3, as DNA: TGCGCCAGCAGCGAAGGACAGGGGGACGTCGGGCAGTACTTC. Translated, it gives CASSEGQGDVGQYF.

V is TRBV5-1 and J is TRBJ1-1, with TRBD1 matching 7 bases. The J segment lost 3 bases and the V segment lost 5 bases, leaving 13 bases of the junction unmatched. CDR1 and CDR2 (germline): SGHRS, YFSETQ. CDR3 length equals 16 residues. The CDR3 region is CASSFDKDRIDTEAFF. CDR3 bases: TGCGCCAGCAGTTTCGATAAGGACAGGATCGACACTGAAGCTTTCTTT.

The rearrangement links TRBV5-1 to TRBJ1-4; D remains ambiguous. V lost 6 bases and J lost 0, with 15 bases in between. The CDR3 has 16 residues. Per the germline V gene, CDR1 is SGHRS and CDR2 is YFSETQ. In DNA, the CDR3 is TGCGCCAGCATAGAGGTCTCTCCGGCAACTAATGAAAAACTGTTTTTT. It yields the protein CASIEVSPATNEKLFF.

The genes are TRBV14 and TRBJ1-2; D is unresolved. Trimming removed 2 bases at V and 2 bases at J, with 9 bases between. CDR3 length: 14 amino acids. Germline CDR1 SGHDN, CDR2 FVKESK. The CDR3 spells CASSQSGLNYGYTF. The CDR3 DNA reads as TGTGCCAGCAGCCAATCGGGGTTGAACTATGGCTACACCTTC. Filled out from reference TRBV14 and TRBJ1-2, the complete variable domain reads EAGVTQFPSHSVIEKGQTVTLRCDPISGHDNLYWYRRVMGKEIKFLLHFVKESKQDESGMPNNRFLAERTGGTYSTLKVQPAELEDSGVYFCASSQSGLNYGYTFGSGTRLTVV.

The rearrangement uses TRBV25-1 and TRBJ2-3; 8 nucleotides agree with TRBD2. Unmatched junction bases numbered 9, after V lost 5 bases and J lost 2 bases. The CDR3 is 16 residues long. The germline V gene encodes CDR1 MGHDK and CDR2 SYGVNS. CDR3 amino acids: CASSSLAGRDTDTQYF. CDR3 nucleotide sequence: TGTGCCAGCAGTTCCTTAGCGGGGCGAGACACAGATACGCAGTATTTT.

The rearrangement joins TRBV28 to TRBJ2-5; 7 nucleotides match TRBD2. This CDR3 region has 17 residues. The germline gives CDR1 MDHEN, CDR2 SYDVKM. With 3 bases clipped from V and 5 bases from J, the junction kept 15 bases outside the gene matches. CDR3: CASSFSGGGPPRETQYF. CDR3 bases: TGTGCCAGCAGTTTCAGCGGCGGGGGACCACCGCGGGAGACCCAGTACTTC.

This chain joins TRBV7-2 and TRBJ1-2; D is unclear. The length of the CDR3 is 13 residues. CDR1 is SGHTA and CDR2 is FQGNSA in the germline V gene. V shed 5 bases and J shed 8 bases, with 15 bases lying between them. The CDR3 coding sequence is TGTGCCAGCAGCCACAGACACCTTAGGGGCTACACCTTC. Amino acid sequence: CASSHRHLRGYTF.

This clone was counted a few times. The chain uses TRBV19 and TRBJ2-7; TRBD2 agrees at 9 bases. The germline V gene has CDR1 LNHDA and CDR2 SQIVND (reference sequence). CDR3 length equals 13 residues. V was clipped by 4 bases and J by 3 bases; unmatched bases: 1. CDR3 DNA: TGTGCCAGTAGTAGCGGGGGGGTCTACGAGCAGTACTTC. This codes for CASSSGGVYEQYF.

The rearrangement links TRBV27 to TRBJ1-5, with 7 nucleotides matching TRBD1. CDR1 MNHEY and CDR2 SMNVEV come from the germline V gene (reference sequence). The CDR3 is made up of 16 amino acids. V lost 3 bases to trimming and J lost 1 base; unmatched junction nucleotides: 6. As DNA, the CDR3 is TGTGCCAGCAGTTTGGCCTCAGGGGGAAGCAATCAGCCCCAGCATTTT. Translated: CASSLASGGSNQPQHF.

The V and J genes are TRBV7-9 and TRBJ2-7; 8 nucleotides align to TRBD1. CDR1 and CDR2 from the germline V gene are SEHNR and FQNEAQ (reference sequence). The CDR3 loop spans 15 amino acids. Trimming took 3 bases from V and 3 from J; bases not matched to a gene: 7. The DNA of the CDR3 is TGTGCCAGCAGCTTGCGCAGGGGGCTTATCTACGAGCAGTACTTC. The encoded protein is CASSLRRGLIYEQYF.

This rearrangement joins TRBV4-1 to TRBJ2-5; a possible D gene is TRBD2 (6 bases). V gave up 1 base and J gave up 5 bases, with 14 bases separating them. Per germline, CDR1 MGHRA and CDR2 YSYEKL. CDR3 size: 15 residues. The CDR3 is CASSQGNGGGETQYF. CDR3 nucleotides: TGCGCCAGCAGCCAAGGTAACGGAGGAGGGGAGACCCAGTACTTC.

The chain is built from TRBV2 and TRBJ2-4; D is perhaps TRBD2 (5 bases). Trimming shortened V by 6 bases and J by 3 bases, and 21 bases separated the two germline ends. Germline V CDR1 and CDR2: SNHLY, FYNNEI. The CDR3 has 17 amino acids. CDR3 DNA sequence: TGTGCCAGCAGGTCCACCGGAAGGATAGAGGGCAAAAACATTCAGTACTTC. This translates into CASRSTGRIEGKNIQYF.

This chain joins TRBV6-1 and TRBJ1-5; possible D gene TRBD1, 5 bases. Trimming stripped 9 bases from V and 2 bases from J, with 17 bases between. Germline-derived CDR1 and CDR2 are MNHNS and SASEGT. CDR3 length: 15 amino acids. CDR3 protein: CASTRQGLGNQPQHF. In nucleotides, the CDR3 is TGTGCCAGTACCCGCCAGGGTTTGGGCAATCAGCCCCAGCATTTT.

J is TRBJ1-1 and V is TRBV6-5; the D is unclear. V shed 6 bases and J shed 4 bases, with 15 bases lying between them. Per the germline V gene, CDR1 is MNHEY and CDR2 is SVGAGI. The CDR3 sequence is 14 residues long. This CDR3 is CASSFQLGSTEAFF. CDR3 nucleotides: TGTGCCAGCAGCTTTCAACTGGGGAGCACTGAAGCTTTCTTT.

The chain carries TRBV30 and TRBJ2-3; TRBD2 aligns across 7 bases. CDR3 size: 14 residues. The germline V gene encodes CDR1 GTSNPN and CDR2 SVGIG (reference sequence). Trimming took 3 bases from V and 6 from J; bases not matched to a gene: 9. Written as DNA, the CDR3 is TGTGCCTGGAGCCCCGGACTAGAGGGGGATACGCAGTATTTT. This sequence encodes CAWSPGLEGDTQYF. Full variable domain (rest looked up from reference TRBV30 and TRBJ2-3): SQTIHQWPATLVQPVGSPLSLECTVEGTSNPNLYWYRQAAGRGLQLLFYSVGIGQISSEVPQNLSASRPQDRQFILSSKKLLLSDSGFYLCAWSPGLEGDTQYFGPGTRLTVL.

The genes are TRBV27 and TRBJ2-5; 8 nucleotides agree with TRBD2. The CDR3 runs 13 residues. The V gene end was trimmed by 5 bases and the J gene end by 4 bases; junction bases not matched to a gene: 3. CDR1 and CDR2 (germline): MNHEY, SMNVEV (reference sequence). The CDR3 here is CASSQGLGETQYF. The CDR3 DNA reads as TGTGCCAGCAGTCAGGGACTAGGAGAGACCCAGTACTTC.

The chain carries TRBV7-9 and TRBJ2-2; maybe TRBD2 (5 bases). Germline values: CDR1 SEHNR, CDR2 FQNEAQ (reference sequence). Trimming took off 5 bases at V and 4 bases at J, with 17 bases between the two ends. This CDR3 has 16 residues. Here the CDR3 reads CASSGVSDSPTGELFF. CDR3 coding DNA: TGTGCCAGCAGCGGTGTTTCGGACTCTCCCACCGGGGAGCTGTTTTTT.